This TCR beta chain was recovered during a study of control samples from healthy donors and cancer patients. Assay used: immunoSEQ multiplex PCR; TCRdb lists only in-frame clones, some missing. The repertoire holds roughly 92,000 clones, with more than 85% as singletons. The CDR3 length is 14 residues. Trimming took 6 bases from V and 0 from J, leaving 9 bases between them. Germline-derived CDR1 and CDR2 are MNHNY and SVGAGI (reference sequence). The table lists this clone with a count of one. The clonotype was recovered from a woman between 45 and 65 years old in good health. The sample comprised blood. J is TRBJ2-1 and V is TRBV6-6; D possibly corresponds to TRBD2 (6 bases). Here the CDR3 reads CASRTSSSYNEQFF. Written as DNA, the CDR3 is TGTGCCAGCAGAACTAGCAGCTCCTACAATGAGCAGTTCTTC.